This entry lists 11 T cell receptor beta chains sequenced from one sample in a study of read filtering for tumor transcriptome and immune sequencing. The library was built from about 400 ng RNA with molecular barcoded adaptors for alpha/delta and beta/gamma chains. MiXCR, applied by TCRdb to the reads, yields one record per CDR3 protein. The sample includes approximately 65,000 distinct CDR3 sequences, about 15% of them seen just once. Sequencing was done on a sample of a population of CD138-negative cells sorted from bone marrow. The receptors shown here come from a donor at least 40 years old with multiple myeloma.

This clonotype was observed a few times. Germline and junction disagree at one end, which may indicate a read error. This rearrangement joins TRBV12-3 or TRBV12-4 to TRBJ2-2, with D possibly being TRBD2 (6 bases). CDR3 length: 12 residues. Written as DNA, the CDR3 is TGTGCCAGCAGCCCGAACACCGGGGGGCTGTTTTTT. This translates into CASSPNTGGLFF.

This clonotype was observed many times. The gene calls are TRBV12-3 or TRBV12-4 and TRBJ2-2; no reliable D call. This CDR3 region has 14 residues. Trimming removed 5 bases from V and 0 bases from J, with 7 bases in between. CDR3 in amino acids: CASSRLANTGELFF. The CDR3 coding sequence is TGTGCCAGCAGTCGGTTAGCGAACACCGGGGAGCTGTTTTTT.

This clonotype was detected many times. The CDR3 DNA sequence: TGTGCCAGCAGTGCCGGGGTTTGGCAGTTCTTC. Its translation is CASSAGVWQFF. This chain links TRBV6-1 with TRBJ2-1, with TRBD2 as a possible D gene (5 bases). V was pared by 4 bases and J by 12 bases, with 10 bases between. Germline V gene lookup returns CDR1 MNHNS and CDR2 SASEGT. The CDR3 runs to 11 residues.

The chain combines TRBV7-9 with TRBJ1-3, with D tentatively TRBD1 (5 bases). The germline V gene encodes CDR1 SEHNR and CDR2 FQNEAQ (reference sequence). V lost 6 bases and J 0 bases, leaving 18 bases between the germline ends. The CDR3 is 17 residues long. The CDR3 region is CASSSRWGIVSGNTIYF. As DNA, the CDR3 is TGTGCCAGCAGTAGTCGATGGGGCATCGTCTCTGGAAACACCATATATTTT. Using reference TRBV7-9 and TRBJ1-3 for the parts outside the CDR3, the full variable domain is DTGVSQNPRHKITKRGQNVTFRCDPISEHNRLYWYRQTLGQGPEFLTYFQNEAQLEKSRLLSDRFSAERPKGSFSTLEIQRTEQGDSAMYLCASSSRWGIVSGNTIYFGEGSWLTVV.

At least ten counts were recorded for this clonotype. The CDR3 region is CASSAQVPGELFF. CDR3 DNA: TGCGCCAGCAGCGCACAGGTACCCGGGGAGCTGTTTTTT. The chain uses TRBV4-3 and TRBJ2-2; TRBD1 is a possible D gene (5 bases). V lost 5 bases, J lost 6 bases, and 10 bases lay in between. The CDR3 is made up of 13 amino acids. Germline V CDR1 and CDR2: LGHNA, YSLEER.

In its sample, this clonotype was seen many times. The chain has TRBV6-5 and TRBJ2-7, with 9 bases that match TRBD2. Germline loops: CDR1 MNHEY, CDR2 SVGAGI. The CDR3 length is 13 residues. V shed 9 bases and J 10 bases; nucleotides not matched to a gene: 13. CDR3 nucleotides: TGTGCCAGTCACAACACCCTTAGCGGGAGCCAGTACTTC. Its protein product is CASHNTLSGSQYF.

This clonotype came up many times. This chain joins TRBV19 and TRBJ2-1; D might be TRBD2 (5 bases). CDR3 length: 11 residues. Germline V lookup: CDR1 LNHDA, CDR2 SQIVND (reference sequence). Deletions cut 6 bases from V and 10 bases from J, with 10 bases between. CDR3 in DNA: TGTGCCAGTAGCCGGGGAACCGAGCAGTTCTTC. It yields the protein CASSRGTEQFF. The full variable domain, completed using reference TRBV19 and TRBJ2-1, is DGGITQSPKYLFRKEGQNVTLSCEQNLNHDAMYWYRQDPGQGLRLIYYSQIVNDFQKGDIAEGYSVSREKKESFPLTVTSAQKNPTAFYLCASSRGTEQFFGPGTRLTVL.

This clonotype showed up many times. The chain couples TRBV28 to TRBJ2-2; D remains unclear. V gave up 6 bases and J gave up 3 bases, with 2 bases separating them. From germline, CDR1 is MDHEN and CDR2 SYDVKM. CDR3 length equals 11 residues. The CDR3 DNA reads TGTGCCAGCAGCCACACCGGGGAGCTGTTTTTT. Its translation is CASSHTGELFF.

Comment on this clonotype: A single base separates this from a much larger clone, so it may be a read error. The J gene is TRBJ2-7, the V gene TRBV6-6; 8 positions match TRBD1. The CDR3 sequence is 14 residues long. With V trimmed by 8 bases and J by 3 bases, 9 bases remained unmatched. Germline V gives CDR1 MNHNY, CDR2 SVGAGI (reference sequence). CDR3 residues: CASGNQGALYEQYF. DNA for the CDR3: TGTGCCAGCGGAAACCAGGGGGCCCTCTACGAGCAGTACTTC.

This clonotype was seen a few times. V is TRBV20-1 and J is TRBJ2-4, with 7 bases aligning to TRBD1. In germline, CDR1 is DFQATT, CDR2 SNEGSKA (reference sequence). Germline trimming cut 0 bases from V and 2 bases from J; bases unmatched to any gene: 4. The CDR3 is 15 residues long. CDR3 residues: CSARETGSTKNIQYF. Here the CDR3 DNA reads TGCAGTGCTAGAGAGACAGGGTCGACCAAAAACATTCAGTACTTC.

There are a few counts of this clonotype. A much larger clone sits a single nucleotide away, making a read error possible. V is TRBV29-1 and J is TRBJ2-7; 8 bases align to TRBD1. CDR3 length: 14 residues. Germline CDR1 is SQVTM and CDR2 is ANQGSEA. The CDR3 protein is CSVESQGEAYVQYF. Written as DNA, the CDR3 is TGCAGCGTTGAGTCACAGGGGGAGGCCTACGTGCAGTACTTC.